Listed below are T cell receptor beta chains from one sample, sequenced in a study of T and B cells in COVID-19 patients. TCRdb passed the multiplex PCR reads through MiXCR, listing each CDR3 protein once. The sample has around 25,000 distinct CDR3 sequences, roughly 33% seen once. The sequencing input was blood. Source of these receptors: a human donor who had recovered from COVID-19. CDR3s include the opening cysteine and the closing phenylalanine or tryptophan. Fields, in order: D gene, clone size, J gene, V gene, CDR3 protein, CDR3 DNA. The D gene is left open where the match is weak. Some rows have no size entry. The others give once, few or many, or a class for an expanded clone.

D gene: -; clone size: few; J gene: TRBJ2-2; V gene: TRBV20-1; CDR3 protein: CSASSRINTGELFF; CDR3 DNA: TGCAGTGCTAGTTCCAGGATTAACACCGGGGAGCTGTTTTTT
D gene: TRBD2; clone size: many; J gene: TRBJ2-1; V gene: TRBV19; CDR3 protein: CASSISFTSGSDEQFF; CDR3 DNA: TGTGCCAGTAGTATAAGTTTCACTAGCGGGAGCGATGAGCAGTTCTTC
D gene: TRBD2; clone size: medium-sized; J gene: TRBJ2-2; V gene: TRBV19; CDR3 protein: CASSRDYKTGELFF; CDR3 DNA: TGTGCCAGTAGTAGGGACTACAAGACCGGGGAGCTGTTTTTT
D gene: -; clone size: -; J gene: TRBJ2-6; V gene: TRBV6-6; CDR3 protein: CASTHSRAVGSGANVLTF; CDR3 DNA: TGTGCCAGCACCCACTCCCGGGCCGTGGGCTCTGGGGCCAACGTCCTGACTTTC
D gene: -; clone size: -; J gene: TRBJ2-7; V gene: TRBV21-1; CDR3 protein: CASSYRVNYEQYF; CDR3 DNA: TGTGCCAGCAGCTACAGGGTCAACTACGAGCAGTACTTC
D gene: -; clone size: -; J gene: TRBJ2-2; V gene: TRBV20-1; CDR3 protein: CSAPEGRRNTGELFF; CDR3 DNA: TGCAGTGCCCCCGAGGGCAGGAGGAACACCGGGGAGCTGTTTTTT
D gene: -; clone size: -; J gene: TRBJ2-3; V gene: TRBV5-1; CDR3 protein: CASSSPTDTQYF; CDR3 DNA: TGCGCCAGCAGCTCGCCCACAGATACGCAGTATTTT
D gene: -; clone size: -; J gene: TRBJ1-1; V gene: TRBV12-3/TRBV12-4; CDR3 protein: CASSFTGRNTEAFF; CDR3 DNA: TGTGCCAGCAGTTTTACAGGGAGAAACACTGAAGCTTTCTTT
D gene: TRBD1; clone size: few; J gene: TRBJ1-4; V gene: TRBV27; CDR3 protein: CASSSWQGGEKLFF; CDR3 DNA: TGTGCCAGCAGTTCATGGCAGGGGGGTGAAAAACTGTTTTTT
D gene: TRBD2; clone size: -; J gene: TRBJ2-7; V gene: TRBV5-4; CDR3 protein: CASSAGGAWGREQYF; CDR3 DNA: TGTGCCAGCAGCGCCGGGGGGGCCTGGGGTCGCGAGCAGTACTTC
D gene: -; clone size: -; J gene: TRBJ2-3; V gene: TRBV7-2; CDR3 protein: CASSFQAISTPDTQYF; CDR3 DNA: TGTGCCAGCAGCTTTCAAGCGATAAGTACCCCAGATACGCAGTATTTT
D gene: -; clone size: -; J gene: TRBJ1-5; V gene: TRBV5-5; CDR3 protein: CASSLLGYSNQPQHF; CDR3 DNA: TGTGCCAGCAGCTTGTTGGGCTATAGCAATCAGCCCCAGCATTTT
D gene: -; clone size: few; J gene: TRBJ1-6; V gene: TRBV11-1; CDR3 protein: CASSSEAGASSPLHF; CDR3 DNA: TGTGCCAGCAGCTCCGAGGCGGGGGCGTCTTCACCCCTCCACTTT
D gene: TRBD1; clone size: few; J gene: TRBJ2-7; V gene: TRBV30; CDR3 protein: CAWSVTRGFSYEQYF; CDR3 DNA: TGTGCCTGGAGTGTGACCAGGGGGTTCTCCTACGAGCAGTACTTC
D gene: -; clone size: few; J gene: TRBJ2-6; V gene: TRBV5-1; CDR3 protein: CASSLPVGAMEGANVLTF; CDR3 DNA: TGCGCCAGCAGCCTGCCGGTAGGGGCGATGGAGGGGGCCAACGTCCTGACTTTC
D gene: TRBD2; clone size: -; J gene: TRBJ2-3; V gene: TRBV7-6; CDR3 protein: CASSLGLGGGFQDTQYF; CDR3 DNA: TGTGCCAGCAGCTTAGGTCTTGGCGGGGGTTTTCAAGATACGCAGTATTTT
D gene: -; clone size: many; J gene: TRBJ1-6; V gene: TRBV27; CDR3 protein: CASSLVGNSPLHF; CDR3 DNA: TGTGCCAGCAGTTTAGTTGGAAATTCACCCCTCCACTTT
D gene: -; clone size: -; J gene: TRBJ1-2; V gene: TRBV6-2/TRBV6-3; CDR3 protein: CASSPGQGFGYTF; CDR3 DNA: TGTGCCAGCAGTCCTGGACAAGGATTTGGCTACACCTTC
D gene: TRBD1; clone size: -; J gene: TRBJ1-4; V gene: TRBV24-1; CDR3 protein: CATSDPRTGGREKLFF; CDR3 DNA: TGTGCCACCAGTGATCCGCGGACAGGGGGCAGAGAAAAACTGTTTTTT
D gene: -; clone size: -; J gene: TRBJ2-7; V gene: TRBV7-2; CDR3 protein: CASSPRGTVANYEQYF; CDR3 DNA: TGTGCCAGCAGCCCTAGGGGAACGGTGGCCAACTACGAGCAGTACTTC
D gene: -; clone size: -; J gene: TRBJ2-2; V gene: TRBV21-1; CDR3 protein: CASSNPYTGELFF; CDR3 DNA: TGTGCCAGCAGCAACCCGTATACCGGGGAGCTGTTTTTT
D gene: -; clone size: medium-sized; J gene: TRBJ2-2; V gene: TRBV6-5; CDR3 protein: CASSYSPGDGELFF; CDR3 DNA: TGTGCCAGCAGTTACTCGCCCGGGGACGGGGAGCTGTTTTTT
D gene: -; clone size: medium-sized; J gene: TRBJ2-1; V gene: TRBV19; CDR3 protein: CASSRTYVNEQFF; CDR3 DNA: TGTGCCAGTAGTAGGACGTATGTGAATGAGCAGTTCTTC
D gene: TRBD2; clone size: many; J gene: TRBJ2-1; V gene: TRBV15; CDR3 protein: CATSRLDLGSGGTDEQFF; CDR3 DNA: TGTGCCACCAGCAGACTAGACCTCGGCAGCGGGGGGACGGATGAGCAGTTCTTC
D gene: -; clone size: -; J gene: TRBJ2-1; V gene: TRBV11-1; CDR3 protein: CASSLGVYNEQFF; CDR3 DNA: TGTGCCAGCAGCCTCGGCGTTTACAATGAGCAGTTCTTC
D gene: -; clone size: -; J gene: TRBJ1-6; V gene: TRBV6-5; CDR3 protein: CASSYFYREDSPLNF; CDR3 DNA: TGTGCCAGCAGTTACTTTTACAGGGAGGATTCACCCCTCAACTTT
D gene: -; clone size: few; J gene: TRBJ1-3; V gene: TRBV12-3/TRBV12-4; CDR3 protein: CASSPGPGNTIYF; CDR3 DNA: TGTGCCAGCAGCCCCGGCCCCGGAAACACCATATATTTT
D gene: TRBD2; clone size: few; J gene: TRBJ2-2; V gene: TRBV7-2; CDR3 protein: CATPGLAGNTGELFF; CDR3 DNA: TGTGCCACTCCGGGACTAGCGGGCAACACCGGGGAGCTGTTTTTT
D gene: TRBD1; clone size: few; J gene: TRBJ2-7; V gene: TRBV20-1; CDR3 protein: CSARRTGVAYEQYF; CDR3 DNA: TGCAGTGCAAGAAGGACAGGGGTGGCCTACGAGCAGTACTTC
D gene: TRBD1; clone size: -; J gene: TRBJ1-1; V gene: TRBV6-5; CDR3 protein: CASRSTGGGTSTEAFF; CDR3 DNA: TGTGCCAGCAGATCAACAGGGGGCGGTACAAGCACTGAAGCTTTCTTT
D gene: -; clone size: -; J gene: TRBJ2-1; V gene: TRBV18; CDR3 protein: CASSPIGATNEQFF; CDR3 DNA: TGTGCCAGCTCACCGATCGGAGCCACCAATGAGCAGTTCTTC
D gene: TRBD1; clone size: -; J gene: TRBJ1-5; V gene: TRBV27; CDR3 protein: CASPGTGRQPQHF; CDR3 DNA: TGTGCCAGCCCTGGGACAGGGCGGCAGCCCCAGCATTTT
D gene: -; clone size: few; J gene: TRBJ1-3; V gene: TRBV30; CDR3 protein: CAWSPSLGQPIKNTIYF; CDR3 DNA: TGTGCCTGGAGTCCATCCCTAGGACAGCCGATTAAAAACACCATATATTTT
D gene: -; clone size: many; J gene: TRBJ2-7; V gene: TRBV18; CDR3 protein: CASSPRAYEQYF; CDR3 DNA: TGTGCCAGCTCGCCGCGAGCCTACGAGCAGTACTTC
D gene: -; clone size: few; J gene: TRBJ1-5; V gene: TRBV27; CDR3 protein: CASSLSAFGFNQPQHF; CDR3 DNA: TGTGCCAGCAGTTTATCGGCGTTTGGGTTCAATCAGCCCCAGCATTTT
D gene: -; clone size: few; J gene: TRBJ2-1; V gene: TRBV20-1; CDR3 protein: CSASLGLRNNEQFF; CDR3 DNA: TGCAGTGCTAGTTTGGGTCTAAGGAACAATGAGCAGTTCTTC
D gene: -; clone size: -; J gene: TRBJ2-1; V gene: TRBV13; CDR3 protein: CASSLGRGDPTREQFF; CDR3 DNA: TGTGCCAGCAGCTTAGGCCGGGGAGACCCCACAAGGGAGCAGTTCTTC
D gene: -; clone size: -; J gene: TRBJ1-1; V gene: TRBV6-5; CDR3 protein: CASSSYDLTEAFF; CDR3 DNA: TGTGCCAGCAGTTCATATGACTTAACTGAAGCTTTCTTT
D gene: -; clone size: medium-sized; J gene: TRBJ2-2; V gene: TRBV5-6; CDR3 protein: CASSSQGELFF; CDR3 DNA: TGTGCCAGCAGCTCACAAGGGGAGCTGTTTTTT
D gene: -; clone size: many; J gene: TRBJ1-2; V gene: TRBV29-1; CDR3 protein: CSVDSQGWFGYTF; CDR3 DNA: TGCAGCGTTGATTCACAGGGCTGGTTTGGCTACACCTTC
D gene: -; clone size: many; J gene: TRBJ2-3; V gene: TRBV6-2/TRBV6-3; CDR3 protein: CASSLHHTDTQYF; CDR3 DNA: TGTGCCAGCAGCCTCCACCACACAGATACGCAGTATTTT
D gene: -; clone size: -; J gene: TRBJ2-3; V gene: TRBV12-3/TRBV12-4; CDR3 protein: CASSLAGTSRQYF; CDR3 DNA: TGTGCCAGCAGTTTAGCGGGGACTTCACGGCAGTATTTT
D gene: -; clone size: once; J gene: TRBJ1-2; V gene: TRBV20-1; CDR3 protein: CSARDQTVMHYGYTF; CDR3 DNA: TGCAGTGCTAGAGATCAAACAGTTATGCACTATGGCTACACCTTC
D gene: TRBD2; clone size: -; J gene: TRBJ2-1; V gene: TRBV30; CDR3 protein: CAWSAGTSFLNEQFF; CDR3 DNA: TGTGCCTGGAGTGCGGGGACTAGCTTTCTCAATGAGCAGTTCTTC
D gene: TRBD2; clone size: -; J gene: TRBJ2-1; V gene: TRBV20-1; CDR3 protein: CSARDLAGVSYNEQFF; CDR3 DNA: TGCAGTGCTAGAGATCTCGCGGGAGTCTCCTACAATGAGCAGTTCTTC
D gene: -; clone size: many; J gene: TRBJ1-1; V gene: TRBV29-1; CDR3 protein: CRQGEDTEAFF; CDR3 DNA: TGCCGCCAGGGAGAGGACACTGAAGCTTTCTTT
D gene: -; clone size: -; J gene: TRBJ2-1; V gene: TRBV6-6; CDR3 protein: CASSYPERGYNNEQFF; CDR3 DNA: TGTGCCAGCAGTTACCCCGAACGGGGTTATAACAATGAGCAGTTCTTC
D gene: -; clone size: many; J gene: TRBJ2-7; V gene: TRBV19; CDR3 protein: CASSIAEYYEQYF; CDR3 DNA: TGTGCCAGTAGTATTGCAGAGTACTACGAGCAGTACTTC
D gene: TRBD1; clone size: -; J gene: TRBJ1-2; V gene: TRBV27; CDR3 protein: CASSYTDRADGYTF; CDR3 DNA: TGTGCCAGCAGTTACACAGACAGGGCGGATGGCTACACCTTC
D gene: -; clone size: -; J gene: TRBJ1-6; V gene: TRBV6-2/TRBV6-3; CDR3 protein: CASSADGLNSPLHF; CDR3 DNA: TGTGCCAGCAGTGCCGACGGACTCAATTCACCCCTCCACTTT
D gene: TRBD1; clone size: few; J gene: TRBJ1-4; V gene: TRBV6-5; CDR3 protein: CASSYETGGFEKLFF; CDR3 DNA: TGTGCCAGCAGTTACGAGACAGGGGGCTTTGAAAAACTGTTTTTT
D gene: TRBD2; clone size: -; J gene: TRBJ2-1; V gene: TRBV5-4; CDR3 protein: CASSFGAGGDEQFF; CDR3 DNA: TGCGCCAGCAGCTTTGGAGCGGGGGGGGATGAGCAGTTCTTC
D gene: TRBD1; clone size: medium-sized; J gene: TRBJ1-2; V gene: TRBV29-1; CDR3 protein: CSVEPTGSNYGYTF; CDR3 DNA: TGCAGCGTTGAACCGACAGGGTCTAACTATGGCTACACCTTC
D gene: -; clone size: few; J gene: TRBJ1-5; V gene: TRBV12-3/TRBV12-4; CDR3 protein: CAAALRGGAQPQHF; CDR3 DNA: TGTGCCGCAGCGCTGAGAGGGGGAGCTCAGCCCCAGCATTTT
D gene: -; clone size: few; J gene: TRBJ2-7; V gene: TRBV11-2; CDR3 protein: CASSLGVTYEQYF; CDR3 DNA: TGTGCCAGCAGCTTAGGGGTCACCTACGAGCAGTACTTC
D gene: TRBD1; clone size: -; J gene: TRBJ1-1; V gene: TRBV13; CDR3 protein: CASSPGQGAFF; CDR3 DNA: TGTGCCAGCAGCCCCGGACAGGGGGCTTTCTTT
D gene: -; clone size: medium-sized; J gene: TRBJ2-3; V gene: TRBV15; CDR3 protein: CATSRPRGSTDTQYF; CDR3 DNA: TGTGCCACCAGCAGGCCCCGGGGCAGCACAGATACGCAGTATTTT
D gene: -; clone size: -; J gene: TRBJ1-2; V gene: TRBV6-5; CDR3 protein: CASSRASGGYTF; CDR3 DNA: TGTGCCAGCAGTCGAGCTTCGGGGGGCTACACCTTC
D gene: TRBD2; clone size: -; J gene: TRBJ2-2; V gene: TRBV20-1; CDR3 protein: CSANPGTSGGAGELFF; CDR3 DNA: TGCAGTGCCAACCCCGGGACTAGCGGGGGGGCCGGGGAGCTGTTTTTT
D gene: -; clone size: -; J gene: TRBJ2-2; V gene: TRBV20-1; CDR3 protein: CSASTGTGELFF; CDR3 DNA: TGCAGTGCTAGCACAGGGACCGGGGAGCTGTTTTTT